Listed here are 16 T cell receptor beta chains from one sample, sequenced in a study of shared clonotypes between healthy human individuals. Naive CD8 cells, CD45RO-negative and positively selected for CCR7, excluded terminally differentiated effector memory CD45RA+ cells. Assay: immunoSEQ multiplex PCR; the TCRdb copy retains only in-frame clones and omits some. The sample has about 1,900,000 clones; 85% to 95% are singletons. The specimen was naive CD8+ T cells sorted from blood. The receptors derive from a man between 18 and 29 years old in good health.

The V gene is TRBV11-3, the J gene TRBJ1-5; no clear D gene. Germline V gene sequence: CDR1 SGHNT, CDR2 YENEEA. The CDR3 covers 14 residues. V was shortened by 4 bases and J by 6 bases, with 13 bases between the two germline ends. The CDR3 sequence is CASSSGRGSQPQHF. The CDR3 DNA is TGTGCCAGCAGCTCGGGCCGGGGTAGTCAGCCCCAGCATTTT.

This chain uses TRBV10-3 with TRBJ1-3; D unresolved. Trimming cost V 0 bases and J 0 bases, with 6 bases left between them. The CDR3 consists of 15 residues. The V gene's germline CDR1 is ENHRY and CDR2 SYGVKD. This chain's CDR3 is CAISESIGSGNTIYF. The CDR3 DNA is TGTGCCATCAGTGAGTCGATCGGCTCTGGAAACACCATATATTTT.

The rearrangement uses TRBV19 and TRBJ2-1; 9 bases align to TRBD1. CDR3 length: 16 residues. CDR1 and CDR2 (germline): LNHDA, SQIVND (reference sequence). V shed 6 bases, J shed 3 bases, and the junction held 9 bases outside the gene matches. CDR3 protein: CASRPTGDRVYNEQFF. CDR3 nucleotide sequence: TGTGCCAGTAGGCCAACAGGGGACAGGGTCTACAATGAGCAGTTCTTC.

The V and J genes are TRBV4-3 and TRBJ2-7; D gene unclear. Trimming took 4 bases from V and 4 from J, leaving 14 bases between them. The germline CDR1 and CDR2 sequences are LGHNA and YSLEER. The CDR3 runs to 14 residues. CDR3 region: CASSPSLGDYEQYF. The CDR3 DNA reads TGCGCCAGCAGCCCCTCCCTTGGGGATTACGAGCAGTACTTC.

V gene TRBV9 combines with J gene TRBJ2-3; weak D call: TRBD1 (6 bases). V dropped 1 base and J dropped 0 bases, with 21 bases sitting between them. The CDR3 is 19 amino acids. The germline CDR1 and CDR2 sequences are SGDLS and YYNGEE. The CDR3 DNA reads as TGTGCCAGCAGCGTACACCCCGTTCCGGGACAACTAAGCACAGATACGCAGTATTTT. This translates into CASSVHPVPGQLSTDTQYF.

The chain links TRBV5-1 to TRBJ2-7; the match to TRBD1 covers 9 bases. CDR1 and CDR2 (germline): SGHRS, YFSETQ. This CDR3 contains 16 residues. The J segment lost 2 bases and the V segment lost 4 bases, leaving 10 bases of the junction unmatched. Here the CDR3 DNA reads TGCGCCAGCAGCGGGAGGACAGGGGTCCTTGCCTACGAGCAGTACTTC. It encodes CASSGRTGVLAYEQYF.

The rearrangement links TRBV14 to TRBJ2-7, with 9 bases matching TRBD1. The junction had 9 bases not matched to a gene; V was cut back by 3 bases and J by 3 bases. The germline gives CDR1 SGHDN, CDR2 FVKESK. The CDR3 has 16 residues. The CDR3 nucleotides read TGTGCCAGCAGCCATTCCCCACAGGGGGCGCACTACGAGCAGTACTTC. Translating gives CASSHSPQGAHYEQYF. The variable domain in full, with the rest retrieved from reference TRBV14 and TRBJ2-7, is EAGVTQFPSHSVIEKGQTVTLRCDPISGHDNLYWYRRVMGKEIKFLLHFVKESKQDESGMPNNRFLAERTGGTYSTLKVQPAELEDSGVYFCASSHSPQGAHYEQYFGPGTRLTVT.

The V call is TRBV5-1, the J call TRBJ2-7, with 8 bases identical to TRBD1. This CDR3 is 15 amino acids long. Trimming took 3 bases from V and 5 from J; bases not matched to a gene: 10. Looked up from germline, CDR1 is SGHRS and CDR2 is YFSETQ. CDR3 in amino acids: CASSSSRTGKNEQYF. The CDR3 DNA sequence: TGCGCCAGCAGCTCCTCCAGGACAGGGAAGAACGAGCAGTACTTC.

The chain recombines TRBV4-3 with TRBJ2-5; no definite D call. The V and J ends lost 0 bases and 4 bases respectively, with 15 bases between them. The V gene's germline CDR1 is LGHNA and CDR2 YSLEER. The CDR3 has 16 amino acids. The CDR3 loop reads CASSQDLGPARETQYF. In nucleotides, the CDR3 is TGCGCCAGCAGCCAAGATCTTGGGCCAGCCAGAGAGACCCAGTACTTC.

CDR3 sequence: CASSVRSGTGSYEQYF. CDR3 bases: TGTGCCAGCAGCGTCCGGTCCGGGACAGGGTCTTACGAGCAGTACTTC. The chain recombines TRBV12-1 with TRBJ2-7; the listed D gene, TRBD1, was not tested against the DNA. TRBV12-1 is classified as a pseudogene. The CDR3 length is 16 residues.

This clone showed up just a few times. The chain links TRBV2 to TRBJ2-3; D unresolved. Germline CDR1 and CDR2: SNHLY and FYNNEI. This CDR3 contains 12 residues. V gave up 7 bases and J gave up 2 bases, with 7 bases separating them. The CDR3 region is CASTLDTDTQYF. The CDR3 DNA is TGTGCCAGCACTTTGGACACAGATACGCAGTATTTT.

V gene TRBV29-1 combines with J gene TRBJ1-2; a possible D gene is TRBD1 (5 bases). This CDR3 comprises 13 residues. Trimming cost V 0 bases and J 4 bases, with 9 bases left between them. From germline, CDR1 is SQVTM and CDR2 ANQGSEA. The CDR3: CSVEDGGTYGYTF. CDR3 nucleotide sequence: TGCAGCGTTGAAGATGGAGGGACCTATGGCTACACCTTC.

The J gene is TRBJ2-2, the V gene TRBV2; D possibly corresponds to TRBD2 (5 bases). This CDR3 is built from 13 residues. Germline-derived CDR1 and CDR2 are SNHLY and FYNNEI. V was pared by 8 bases and J by 4 bases, with 11 bases between. The chain's CDR3 is CASATGITGELFF. For the CDR3, the DNA is TGTGCCAGCGCAACGGGAATCACCGGGGAGCTGTTTTTT.

The chain employs TRBV25-1 and TRBJ2-7; no definite D call. The CDR3 is made up of 13 amino acids. The germline V gene encodes CDR1 MGHDK and CDR2 SYGVNS. V lost 3 bases and J lost 4, with 10 bases in between. CDR3 DNA: TGTGCCAGCAGTGACTCCCTAGTGTACGAGCAGTACTTC. Translated: CASSDSLVYEQYF.

Only one count was recorded for this clone. The chain is built from TRBV9 and TRBJ2-3, with no clear D. The CDR3 is 14 amino acids. From germline, CDR1 is SGDLS and CDR2 YYNGEE. The germline V and J ends were trimmed by 0 bases and 4 bases, with 9 bases remaining between them. Here the CDR3 reads CASSVGDGPDTQYF. The CDR3 nucleotides are TGTGCCAGCAGCGTAGGGGATGGCCCAGATACGCAGTATTTT.

The sample holds one count of this clone. V gene TRBV4-1 combines with J gene TRBJ1-3; unclear D gene. V lost 4 bases and J 2 bases, leaving 12 bases between the germline ends. This CDR3 is 15 amino acids long. Germline CDR1 MGHRA, CDR2 YSYEKL. CDR3 coding DNA: TGCGCCAGCAGCCCCTACCACCACCCTGGAAACACCATATATTTT. It translates to CASSPYHHPGNTIYF.